This T cell receptor (beta chain) was identified during a study of T cell changes during pregnancy in multiple sclerosis. Germline CDR1 and CDR2: ENHRY and SYGVKD. The germline V and J ends were trimmed by 8 bases and 3 bases, with 12 bases remaining between them. This CDR3 spans 13 amino acids. Repertoires were generated with immunoSEQ multiplex PCR, while TCRdb's copy carries only in-frame clones and drops some. The sample lists around 60,000 clones; 93% were seen once. The source of this sequence is a female donor with multiple sclerosis, enrolled in a pregnancy study. Sequences were derived from CD4+ T cells from peripheral blood mononuclear cells, sampled before pregnancy. V gene TRBV10-3 combines with J gene TRBJ2-3; possible D gene TRBD1, 6 bases. The CDR3 is CAIGPQGTDTQYF. DNA for the CDR3: TGTGCCATCGGCCCGCAGGGGACAGATACGCAGTATTTT.